The T cell receptor (beta chain) under discussion was sequenced for a study of shared clonotypes between healthy human individuals. Broader study findings: Rarefaction gave evidence that sorted-subset sequencing remained incomplete despite large depth.

Method: immunoSEQ multiplex PCR; TCRdb's copy keeps in-frame clones and lacks some. The sample records approximately 2.3 million clones, about 92% being singletons. Worth noting for this clone: The antigen is not known.

Germline V gene data show CDR1 as LNHDA and CDR2 as SQIVND (reference sequence). The V gene lost 5 bases and the J gene lost 11 bases, with 15 bases spanning the gap. This CDR3 contains 12 residues. This chain uses TRBV19 with TRBJ1-1; perhaps TRBD1 as D (5 bases). The sequence was obtained from a man aged 18-30 years in good health. Some clones in this sample may be carry-over from other donors' samples. Sequencing was done on a sample of naive CD4+ T cells from PBMCs. Subset in this sample: CD45RA+ positively selected. CDR3: CASSAALGGAFF. The CDR3 region has the DNA TGTGCCAGTAGTGCGGCCCTGGGGGGGGCTTTCTTT. The complete variable domain, with remaining parts taken from reference TRBV19 and TRBJ1-1, reads DGGITQSPKYLFRKEGQNVTLSCEQNLNHDAMYWYRQDPGQGLRLIYYSQIVNDFQKGDIAEGYSVSREKKESFPLTVTSAQKNPTAFYLCASSAALGGAFFGQGTRLTVV.